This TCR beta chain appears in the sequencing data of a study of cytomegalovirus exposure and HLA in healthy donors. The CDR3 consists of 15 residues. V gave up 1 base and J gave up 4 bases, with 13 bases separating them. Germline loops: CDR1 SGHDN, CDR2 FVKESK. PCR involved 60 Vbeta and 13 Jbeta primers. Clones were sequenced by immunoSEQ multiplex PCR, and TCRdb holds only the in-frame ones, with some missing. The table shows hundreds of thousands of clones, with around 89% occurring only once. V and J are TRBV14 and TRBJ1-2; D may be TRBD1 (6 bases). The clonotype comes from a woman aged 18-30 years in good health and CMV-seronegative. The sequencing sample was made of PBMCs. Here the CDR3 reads CASSQVQTGLYGYTF. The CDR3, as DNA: TGTGCCAGCAGCCAAGTGCAGACAGGACTCTATGGCTACACCTTC.